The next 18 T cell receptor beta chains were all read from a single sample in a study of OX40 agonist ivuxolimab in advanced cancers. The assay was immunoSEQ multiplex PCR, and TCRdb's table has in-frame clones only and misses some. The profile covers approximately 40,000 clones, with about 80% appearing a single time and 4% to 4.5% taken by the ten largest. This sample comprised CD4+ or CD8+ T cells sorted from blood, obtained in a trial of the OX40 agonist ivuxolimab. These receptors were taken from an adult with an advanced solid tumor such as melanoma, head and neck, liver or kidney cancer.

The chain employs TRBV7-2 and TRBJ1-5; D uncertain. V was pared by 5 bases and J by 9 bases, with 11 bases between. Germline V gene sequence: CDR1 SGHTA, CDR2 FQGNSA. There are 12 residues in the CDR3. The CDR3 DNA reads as TGTGCCAGCAGCCTGAAGTTGGGGCCCCAGCATTTT. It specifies CASSLKLGPQHF. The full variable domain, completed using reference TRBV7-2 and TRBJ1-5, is GAGVSQSPSNKVTEKGKDVELRCDPISGHTALYWYRQSLGQGLEFLIYFQGNSAPDKSGLPSDRFSAERTGGSVSTLTIQRTQQEDSAVYLCASSLKLGPQHFGDGTRLSIL.

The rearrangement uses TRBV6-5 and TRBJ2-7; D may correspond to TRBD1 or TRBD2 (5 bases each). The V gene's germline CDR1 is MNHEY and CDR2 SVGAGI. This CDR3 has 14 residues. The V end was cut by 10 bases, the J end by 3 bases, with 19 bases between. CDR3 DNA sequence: TGTGCCATTCAGGGCCCCGGGACGAGCTACGAGCAGTACTTC. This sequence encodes CAIQGPGTSYEQYF.

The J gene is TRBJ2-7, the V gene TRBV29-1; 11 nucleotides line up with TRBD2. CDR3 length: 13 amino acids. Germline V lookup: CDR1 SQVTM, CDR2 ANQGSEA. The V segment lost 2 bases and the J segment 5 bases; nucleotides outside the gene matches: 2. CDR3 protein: CSVETGLADEQYF. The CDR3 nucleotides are TGCAGCGTTGAAACGGGACTAGCGGACGAGCAGTACTTC.

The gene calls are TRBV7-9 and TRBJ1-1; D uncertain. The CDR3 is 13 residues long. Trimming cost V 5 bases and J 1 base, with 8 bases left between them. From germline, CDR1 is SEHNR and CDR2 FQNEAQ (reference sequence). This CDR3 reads CASSPRRNTEAFF. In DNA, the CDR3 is TGTGCCAGCAGCCCTCGGAGGAACACTGAAGCTTTCTTT.

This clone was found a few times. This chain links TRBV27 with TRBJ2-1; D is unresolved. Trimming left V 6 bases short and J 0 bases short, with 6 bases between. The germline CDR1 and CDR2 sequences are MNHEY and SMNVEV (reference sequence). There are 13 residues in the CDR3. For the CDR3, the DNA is TGTGCCAGCAGGAGGAGCTCCTACAATGAGCAGTTCTTC. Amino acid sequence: CASRRSSYNEQFF.

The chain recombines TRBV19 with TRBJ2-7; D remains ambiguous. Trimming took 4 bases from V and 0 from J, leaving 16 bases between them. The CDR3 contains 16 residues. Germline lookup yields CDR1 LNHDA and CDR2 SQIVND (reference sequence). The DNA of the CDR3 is TGTGCCAGTAGTAGACCCGGAGCGATTAGCTCCTACGAGCAGTACTTC. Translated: CASSRPGAISSYEQYF.

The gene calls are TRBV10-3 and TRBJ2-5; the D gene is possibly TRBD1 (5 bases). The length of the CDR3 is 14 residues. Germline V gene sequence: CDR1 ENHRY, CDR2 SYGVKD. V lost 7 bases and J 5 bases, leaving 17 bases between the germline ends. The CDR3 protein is CAIMGQGQGETQYF. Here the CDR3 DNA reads TGTGCCATCATGGGGCAGGGTCAAGGGGAGACCCAGTACTTC.

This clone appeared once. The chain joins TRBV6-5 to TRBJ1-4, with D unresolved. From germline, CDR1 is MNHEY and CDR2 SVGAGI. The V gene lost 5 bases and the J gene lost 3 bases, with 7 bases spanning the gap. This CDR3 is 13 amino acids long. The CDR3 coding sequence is TGTGCCAGCAGTCTCCAGTCTAATGAAAAACTGTTTTTT. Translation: CASSLQSNEKLFF.

DNA for the CDR3: TGTGCCAGCAGCAAGACAGACTACGAGCAGTACTTC. Translated, it gives CASSKTDYEQYF. The chain recombines TRBV7-2 with TRBJ2-7; possible D gene TRBD1, 5 bases. This CDR3 is 12 amino acids long. Germline CDR1 and CDR2: SGHTA and FQGNSA. V lost 5 bases, J lost 3 bases, and 8 bases lay in between.

Here the CDR3 DNA reads TGCGCCAGCAGCCAAGATACTGGACAGGGCAACTACGAGCAGTACTTC. It is translated as CASSQDTGQGNYEQYF. V and J are TRBV4-3 and TRBJ2-7; TRBD1 aligns across 8 bases. V shed 0 bases, J shed 3 bases, and the junction held 7 bases outside the gene matches. The germline V gene has CDR1 LGHNA and CDR2 YSLEER. This CDR3 region has 16 residues.

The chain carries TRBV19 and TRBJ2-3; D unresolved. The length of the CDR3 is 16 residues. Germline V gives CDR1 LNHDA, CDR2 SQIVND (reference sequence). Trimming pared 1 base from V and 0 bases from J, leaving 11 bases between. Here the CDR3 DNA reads TGTGCCAGTAGTATAGGGTCGAGATTGAGCACAGATACGCAGTATTTT. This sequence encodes CASSIGSRLSTDTQYF.

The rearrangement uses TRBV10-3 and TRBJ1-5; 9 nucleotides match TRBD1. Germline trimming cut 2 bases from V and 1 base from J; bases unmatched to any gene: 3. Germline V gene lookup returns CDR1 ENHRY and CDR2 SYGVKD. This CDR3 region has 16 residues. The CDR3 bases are TGTGCCATCAGTGAGGACAGGGGGTTGAGCAATCAGCCCCAGCATTTT. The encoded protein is CAISEDRGLSNQPQHF.

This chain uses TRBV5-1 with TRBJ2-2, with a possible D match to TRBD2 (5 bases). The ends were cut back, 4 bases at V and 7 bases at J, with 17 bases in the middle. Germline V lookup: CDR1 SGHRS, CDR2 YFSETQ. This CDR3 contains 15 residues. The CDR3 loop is CASSPGVQGFGELFF. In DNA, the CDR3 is TGCGCCAGCAGCCCCGGGGTCCAAGGCTTCGGGGAGCTGTTTTTT.

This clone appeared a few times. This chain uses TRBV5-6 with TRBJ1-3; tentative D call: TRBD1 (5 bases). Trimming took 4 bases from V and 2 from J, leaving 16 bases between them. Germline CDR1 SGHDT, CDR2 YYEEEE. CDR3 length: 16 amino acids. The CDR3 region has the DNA TGTGCCAGCAGCCGAGGGTCAGGGCGACCTGGAAACACCATATATTTT. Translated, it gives CASSRGSGRPGNTIYF.

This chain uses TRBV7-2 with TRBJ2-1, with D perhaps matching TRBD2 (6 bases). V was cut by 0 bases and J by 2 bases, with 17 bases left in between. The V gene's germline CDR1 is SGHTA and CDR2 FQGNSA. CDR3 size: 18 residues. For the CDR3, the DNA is TGTGCCAGCAGCTTAGCCACCTCCGGGACTCGGGCCTACAATGAGCAGTTCTTC. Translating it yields CASSLATSGTRAYNEQFF.

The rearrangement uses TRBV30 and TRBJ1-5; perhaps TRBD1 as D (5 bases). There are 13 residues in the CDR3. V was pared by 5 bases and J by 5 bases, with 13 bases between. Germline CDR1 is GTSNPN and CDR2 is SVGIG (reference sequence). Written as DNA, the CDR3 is TGTGCCTGGGGACACCGGCCGGATCAGCCCCAGCATTTT. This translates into CAWGHRPDQPQHF.

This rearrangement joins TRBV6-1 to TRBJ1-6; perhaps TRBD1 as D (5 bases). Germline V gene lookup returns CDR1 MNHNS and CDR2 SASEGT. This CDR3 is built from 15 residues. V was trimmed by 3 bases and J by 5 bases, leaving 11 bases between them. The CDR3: CASSERGADNSPLHF. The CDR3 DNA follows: TGTGCCAGCAGTGAGAGGGGAGCGGATAATTCACCCCTCCACTTT.

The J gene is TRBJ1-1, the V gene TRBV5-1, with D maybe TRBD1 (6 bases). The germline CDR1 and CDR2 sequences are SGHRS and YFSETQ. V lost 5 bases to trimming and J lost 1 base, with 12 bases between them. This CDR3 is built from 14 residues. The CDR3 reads CASRTQGTNTEAFF. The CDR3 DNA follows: TGCGCCAGCAGGACACAGGGTACGAACACTGAAGCTTTCTTT.